This TCR beta chain was identified in a study of T cells in narcolepsy. Study-wide background: Enrolled donors included narcolepsy type 1 or type 2 patients and healthy controls. Findings and limits, study-wide: Comparing one patient's CSF and blood CD4+ clonotypes highlighted HCRT- and TRIB2-specific autoreactive clonotypes. Autoreactive clonotypes reportedly recurred in blood of same and different patients, not controls.

Points on this clone: Its antigen remains unidentified.

Germline assignment: CDR1 SGHTA and CDR2 FQGTGA. This CDR3 spans 13 amino acids. Trimming removed 4 bases at V and 3 bases at J, with 9 bases between. Generated by immunoSEQ multiplex PCR, the TCRdb table keeps only in-frame clones and is missing some. The sample gives around 27,000 clones, approximately 80% of which show up once; roughly 1% is in the top ten. The chain joins TRBV7-3 to TRBJ1-1; the D is unclear. The TCR comes from a human donor with narcolepsy. Sequencing was done on a sample of CD45RA- memory CD4+ T cells from PBMCs. CDR3 protein: CASSSQSHTEAFF. Here the CDR3 DNA reads TGTGCCAGCAGCTCACAGAGCCACACTGAAGCTTTCTTT.